These T cell receptor beta chains were read from a single sample in a study of Ad26.COV2.S vaccination and SARS-CoV-2 variants. Profiled with immunoSEQ multiplex PCR; TCRdb holds only in-frame clones, not every one. Here the sample spans about 480,000 clones, around nine tenths being singletons. This material consisted of peripheral blood, taken in a trial of Ad26.COV2.S vaccine versus placebo. These receptors were taken from a person between 18 and 65 years old who received the Ad26.COV2.S COVID-19 vaccine or a placebo. The CDR3 runs from the conserved cysteine through the conserved F or W. Fields, in order: D gene, CDR3 length, clone size, V gene, J gene, CDR3 DNA, CDR3 protein. The D gene is left open where the match is weak. Size is stated for part of the rows, as once, few or many counts, or as a class when the clone is expanded.

d_gene: -
len: 15
abundance: -
v_gene: TRBV5-6
j_gene: TRBJ1-2
CDR3nt: TGTGCCAGCAGCTTGTGGACAGCTTTAGGGTATGGCTACACCTTC
CDR3aa: CASSLWTALGYGYTF

d_gene: -
len: 14
abundance: many
v_gene: TRBV28
j_gene: TRBJ2-2
CDR3nt: TGTGCCACCCAAGCCTACGCGAACACCGGGGAGCTGTTTTTT
CDR3aa: CATQAYANTGELFF

d_gene: TRBD2
len: 15
abundance: -
v_gene: TRBV7-3
j_gene: TRBJ2-1
CDR3nt: TGTGCCAGCAGCTTAAGGGAGGGCCGGGGCCATGAGCAGTTCTTC
CDR3aa: CASSLREGRGHEQFF

d_gene: -
len: 18
abundance: -
v_gene: TRBV3-1/TRBV3-2
j_gene: TRBJ2-6
CDR3nt: TGTGCCAGCAGCCCAAGGGTAGGTGGTAGAGCTGGGGCCAACGTCCTGACTTTC
CDR3aa: CASSPRVGGRAGANVLTF

d_gene: TRBD1
len: 15
abundance: few
v_gene: TRBV7-8
j_gene: TRBJ1-5
CDR3nt: TGTGCCAGCAGCTTACGCGGACAGGGGAATCAGCCCCAGCATTTT
CDR3aa: CASSLRGQGNQPQHF

d_gene: -
len: 12
abundance: -
v_gene: TRBV3-1/TRBV3-2
j_gene: TRBJ2-7
CDR3nt: TGTGCCAGCAGCCAAGCATTACACGAGCAGTACTTC
CDR3aa: CASSQALHEQYF

d_gene: TRBD1
len: 14
abundance: -
v_gene: TRBV28
j_gene: TRBJ1-2
CDR3nt: TGTGCCAGCAGTTCCAAACAGGGGGATGATGGCTACACCTTC
CDR3aa: CASSSKQGDDGYTF

d_gene: -
len: 15
abundance: few
v_gene: TRBV7-3
j_gene: TRBJ2-3
CDR3nt: TGTGCCAGCAGCTTAACACACGCCGTCACAGATACGCAGTATTTT
CDR3aa: CASSLTHAVTDTQYF

d_gene: -
len: 13
abundance: many
v_gene: TRBV12-3/TRBV12-4
j_gene: TRBJ2-7
CDR3nt: TGTGCCAGCAGTGGGTTGAGGGCCTACGAGCAGTACTTC
CDR3aa: CASSGLRAYEQYF

d_gene: -
len: 16
abundance: -
v_gene: TRBV9
j_gene: TRBJ1-6
CDR3nt: TGTGCCAGCAGCGTAGCCGGGTTTGGGAATAATTCACCCCTCCACTTT
CDR3aa: CASSVAGFGNNSPLHF

d_gene: TRBD1
len: 13
abundance: -
v_gene: TRBV6-2/TRBV6-3
j_gene: TRBJ1-1
CDR3nt: TGTGCCAGCAGTGACAGGGACGGGGCCCGGGCTTTCTTT
CDR3aa: CASSDRDGARAFF

d_gene: -
len: 15
abundance: -
v_gene: TRBV11-2
j_gene: TRBJ2-3
CDR3nt: TGTGCCAGCAGCCACTTGGGGCCAAAGGTAGATACGCAGTATTTT
CDR3aa: CASSHLGPKVDTQYF

d_gene: -
len: 14
abundance: -
v_gene: TRBV19
j_gene: TRBJ1-3
CDR3nt: TGTGCCAGTAAGACGGGCCCCTCTGGAAACACCATATATTTT
CDR3aa: CASKTGPSGNTIYF

d_gene: -
len: 15
abundance: -
v_gene: TRBV2
j_gene: TRBJ1-3
CDR3nt: TGTGCCAGCACTCGTCGGGTGACCTCTGGAAACACCATATATTTT
CDR3aa: CASTRRVTSGNTIYF

d_gene: -
len: 16
abundance: -
v_gene: TRBV9
j_gene: TRBJ2-7
CDR3nt: TGTGCCAGCAGCCCGAGAAGGCCAGAGTTTGCCTACGAGCAGTACTTC
CDR3aa: CASSPRRPEFAYEQYF

d_gene: TRBD1
len: 17
abundance: -
v_gene: TRBV11-3
j_gene: TRBJ2-4
CDR3nt: TGTGCCAGCAGCTTCCTCCAGGGGGCCCTAGCCAAAAACATTCAGTACTTC
CDR3aa: CASSFLQGALAKNIQYF

d_gene: TRBD2
len: 15
abundance: -
v_gene: TRBV15
j_gene: TRBJ2-7
CDR3nt: TGTGCCACCAGCGGGGGACTAGCGGCCCCCTACGAGCAGTACTTC
CDR3aa: CATSGGLAAPYEQYF

d_gene: TRBD1
len: 14
abundance: -
v_gene: TRBV7-3
j_gene: TRBJ1-2
CDR3nt: TGTGCCAGCAGCCACCCGGGACAGGGGGATGGCTACACCTTC
CDR3aa: CASSHPGQGDGYTF

d_gene: TRBD1
len: 13
abundance: -
v_gene: TRBV5-1
j_gene: TRBJ2-7
CDR3nt: TGCGCCAGCGGGCAGGGGGAGTCCTACGAGCAGTACTTC
CDR3aa: CASGQGESYEQYF

d_gene: -
len: 15
abundance: few
v_gene: TRBV4-2
j_gene: TRBJ1-2
CDR3nt: TGTGCCAGCAGCCAAGAGATTCCGGGGGGGTATGGCTACACCTTC
CDR3aa: CASSQEIPGGYGYTF

d_gene: -
len: 15
abundance: -
v_gene: TRBV28
j_gene: TRBJ1-3
CDR3nt: TGTGCCAGCAGTCCTGTAGGAGGCTCTGGAAACACCATATATTTT
CDR3aa: CASSPVGGSGNTIYF

d_gene: -
len: 16
abundance: -
v_gene: TRBV3-1/TRBV3-2
j_gene: TRBJ2-1
CDR3nt: TGTGCCAGCAGCCAAGACCCCACCTCCCCTGACAATGAGCAGTTCTTC
CDR3aa: CASSQDPTSPDNEQFF

d_gene: -
len: 14
abundance: -
v_gene: TRBV19
j_gene: TRBJ1-6
CDR3nt: TGTGCCAGTAGTATAGGACAGACGAATTCACCCCTCCACTTT
CDR3aa: CASSIGQTNSPLHF

d_gene: TRBD2
len: 17
abundance: -
v_gene: TRBV15
j_gene: TRBJ2-1
CDR3nt: TGTGCCACCAGCAGAGAAGCTAGCGGGAGGGTCTACAATGAGCAGTTCTTC
CDR3aa: CATSREASGRVYNEQFF

d_gene: TRBD2
len: 15
abundance: -
v_gene: TRBV5-4
j_gene: TRBJ2-2
CDR3nt: TGTGCCAGCAGCTTGAAACTAGCGGACACCGGGGAGCTGTTTTTT
CDR3aa: CASSLKLADTGELFF

d_gene: -
len: 15
abundance: -
v_gene: TRBV7-2
j_gene: TRBJ2-7
CDR3nt: TGTGCCAGCAGCTTAGTAGGGGGGGCGGGATACGAGCAGTACTTC
CDR3aa: CASSLVGGAGYEQYF

d_gene: -
len: 13
abundance: many
v_gene: TRBV7-9
j_gene: TRBJ1-2
CDR3nt: TGTGCCAGCAGCTTTGAGGGGAACGGTGGCTACACCTTC
CDR3aa: CASSFEGNGGYTF

d_gene: -
len: 14
abundance: -
v_gene: TRBV28
j_gene: TRBJ1-1
CDR3nt: TGTGCCAGCAGTTTTTACCGTGGGAACACTGAAGCTTTCTTT
CDR3aa: CASSFYRGNTEAFF

d_gene: TRBD1
len: 14
abundance: -
v_gene: TRBV7-2
j_gene: TRBJ1-1
CDR3nt: TGTGCCAGCAGCTCACTCACAGGGGTCGGTGAAGCTTTCTTT
CDR3aa: CASSSLTGVGEAFF

d_gene: -
len: 16
abundance: -
v_gene: TRBV19
j_gene: TRBJ1-1
CDR3nt: TGTGCCAGTAGTAGACGGGACTCCCTAAAGGGGACTGAAGCTTTCTTT
CDR3aa: CASSRRDSLKGTEAFF

d_gene: TRBD2
len: 13
abundance: -
v_gene: TRBV10-3
j_gene: TRBJ2-7
CDR3nt: TGTGCCGCACGGGGGGGGAGCTCCTACGAGCAGTACTTC
CDR3aa: CAARGGSSYEQYF

d_gene: TRBD2
len: 16
abundance: -
v_gene: TRBV4-1
j_gene: TRBJ2-5
CDR3nt: TGCGCCAGCAGCCAAAGACTAGCGGGAGGGTTGGAGACCCAGTACTTC
CDR3aa: CASSQRLAGGLETQYF

d_gene: -
len: 13
abundance: -
v_gene: TRBV19
j_gene: TRBJ1-1
CDR3nt: TGTGCCAGTAGTGTATCCACAGGGAGATCAGCTTTCTTT
CDR3aa: CASSVSTGRSAFF

d_gene: -
len: 12
abundance: -
v_gene: TRBV18
j_gene: TRBJ2-1
CDR3nt: TGTGCCAGCTCACCCCTGCAGGGGCAGCAGTTCTTC
CDR3aa: CASSPLQGQQFF

d_gene: -
len: 12
abundance: -
v_gene: TRBV6-1
j_gene: TRBJ2-7
CDR3nt: TGTGCCAGCAGTGAAGACTCCGGCTACCGGTACTTC
CDR3aa: CASSEDSGYRYF

d_gene: TRBD2
len: 15
abundance: -
v_gene: TRBV11-2
j_gene: TRBJ2-4
CDR3nt: TGTGCCAGCAGCGGGACTAGCGGGCAAAGAAACATTCAGTACTTC
CDR3aa: CASSGTSGQRNIQYF

d_gene: -
len: 14
abundance: -
v_gene: TRBV9
j_gene: TRBJ2-2
CDR3nt: TGTGCCAGCAGCGTAGTCGGACAGACCGGGGAGCTGTTTTTT
CDR3aa: CASSVVGQTGELFF

d_gene: TRBD1
len: 16
abundance: -
v_gene: TRBV24-1
j_gene: TRBJ2-7
CDR3nt: TGTGCCACCAGTGATTGGGCCGGGACAGGGGTGAGCGAGCAGTACTTC
CDR3aa: CATSDWAGTGVSEQYF

d_gene: TRBD2
len: 16
abundance: -
v_gene: TRBV3-1/TRBV3-2
j_gene: TRBJ2-3
CDR3nt: TGTGCCAGCAGCCAAGCGAGCGGGTCGGGGGGAAATACGCAGTATTTT
CDR3aa: CASSQASGSGGNTQYF

d_gene: TRBD1
len: 12
abundance: -
v_gene: TRBV25-1
j_gene: TRBJ2-7
CDR3nt: TGTGCCAGCATGGGACAGATCTACGAGCAGTACTTC
CDR3aa: CASMGQIYEQYF